This is a list of T cell receptor beta chains from one sample in a study of blood T cell repertoires in COVID-19. Only in-frame clones appear in the TCRdb table, and some are missing; sequencing was by immunoSEQ multiplex PCR. This sample carries about 42,000 clones, 85% of them seen once, and the ten largest clones take about 13%. The sequenced sample was peripheral blood. The receptor source for this set is a woman in her 70s in a cohort sampled during active COVID-19. The CDR3 runs from the conserved cysteine through the conserved F or W. A D gene is named only where the DNA matches it firmly. Size tells how often a clone was seen (once, few, many) or the class of an expanded clone, and some rows leave it out.

>NA|TRBJ2-3|TRBV14|NA
TGTGCCAGCAGTCCGAATTGGGGGCAGGGGACCTTCGATACGCAGTATTTT
CASSPNWGQGTFDTQYF
>NA|TRBJ1-2|TRBV30|NA
TGTGCCTGGCAAACAGGGTTGGGCTATGGCTACACCTTC
CAWQTGLGYGYTF
>NA|TRBJ2-7|TRBV4-3|NA
TGCGCCAGCAGCCTCCTAGCGAGGGAGCAGTACTTC
CASSLLAREQYF
>NA|TRBJ2-1|TRBV21-1|once
TGTGCCAGCACCAGGGGTAAGCAGGGTGGGAATGAGCAGTTCTTC
CASTRGKQGGNEQFF
>NA|TRBJ1-1|TRBV19|NA
TGTGCCAGTTTTGGGGGCCGCGCCCGGTGGGGCGCTGAAGCTTTCTTT
CASFGGRARWGAEAFF
>NA|TRBJ2-3|TRBV30|NA
TGTGCCTGGATGGCTAGCACAGATACGCAGTATTTT
CAWMASTDTQYF
>TRBD1|TRBJ1-3|TRBV7-6|NA
TGTGCCAGCAGCTTAGTGCGGGACAGTTACACGAGCTCTGGAAACACCATATATTTT
CASSLVRDSYTSSGNTIYF
>TRBD1|TRBJ2-5|TRBV9|NA
TGTGCCAGCAGCGTGGGACAGACGAAAGAGACCCAGTACTTC
CASSVGQTKETQYF
>NA|TRBJ1-1|TRBV12-3/TRBV12-4|NA
TGTGCCAGCAGTCCCCAGTACACTGAAGCTTTCTTT
CASSPQYTEAFF
>TRBD2|TRBJ2-1|TRBV5-1|NA
TGCGCCAGCAGCTTGGGGCTAGCGGTGGCCTACAATGAGCAGTTCTTC
CASSLGLAVAYNEQFF
>NA|TRBJ1-2|TRBV10-1|medium-sized
TGCGCCAGCAGCCCCGGTATTCCCTATGGCTACACCTTC
CASSPGIPYGYTF
>NA|TRBJ2-1|TRBV2|NA
TGTGCCAGCAGTGACCTAGCCTCCTACAATGAGCAGTTCTTC
CASSDLASYNEQFF
>NA|TRBJ2-2|TRBV19|NA
TGTGCCAGTACCCCGGGACACGCGAACACCGGGGAGCTGTTTTTT
CASTPGHANTGELFF
>NA|TRBJ2-7|TRBV4-1|NA
TGCGCCAGCAGCCAAGAAATTCGGCCTAGCTACGAGCAGTACTTC
CASSQEIRPSYEQYF
>TRBD2|TRBJ2-3|TRBV6-2/TRBV6-3|NA
TGTGCCAGCAGTTACCGGGCTAGCGGGTGGAAAGATACGCAGTATTTT
CASSYRASGWKDTQYF
>TRBD2|TRBJ2-2|TRBV7-9|once
TGTGCCAGCAGCTTGACCGGGACTAGCGGGACGAACACCGGGGAGCTGTTTTTT
CASSLTGTSGTNTGELFF
>NA|TRBJ1-6|TRBV6-5|NA
TGTGCCAGCATAGAGGAGGATGGGTATAATTCACCCCTCCACTTT
CASIEEDGYNSPLHF
>TRBD1|TRBJ1-2|TRBV6-5|once
TGTGCCAGCAGTTCTGCGACAGGGCTCATCTATGGCTACACCTTC
CASSSATGLIYGYTF
>TRBD1|TRBJ2-3|TRBV10-3|NA
TGTGCCATCAGTGCAGGGACAGGGTGGATGGATACGCAGTATTTT
CAISAGTGWMDTQYF
>NA|TRBJ2-1|TRBV10-3|once
TGTGCCATCAGTGAGTCGGCCGTGGACAATGAGCAGTTCTTC
CAISESAVDNEQFF
>NA|TRBJ1-3|TRBV7-8|NA
TGTGCCAGCAGCACCGACAGAAGCTCTGGAAACACCATATATTTT
CASSTDRSSGNTIYF
>TRBD1|TRBJ1-6|TRBV6-5|medium-sized
TGTGCCAGTCGGGACAGGCTTAATTCACCCCTCCACTTT
CASRDRLNSPLHF
>NA|TRBJ2-3|TRBV20-1|once
TGCAGTGCTAGTGGTAGCGGAGTTGGCACAGATACGCAGTATTTT
CSASGSGVGTDTQYF
>TRBD1|TRBJ1-5|TRBV28|NA
TGTGCCAGCAGTGGGACAGGGATACTCAATCAGCCCCAGCATTTT
CASSGTGILNQPQHF
>NA|TRBJ1-3|TRBV4-3|NA
TGCGCCAGCAGCCAAGCCCAGGGTACTGGAAACACCATATATTTT
CASSQAQGTGNTIYF
>NA|TRBJ2-5|TRBV7-9|NA
TGTGCCAGCAGCTCTCAAGAGACCCAGTACTTC
CASSSQETQYF
>NA|TRBJ2-2|TRBV28|NA
TGTGCCAGCATCGGGACATTTAGGAACACCGGGGAGCTGTTTTTT
CASIGTFRNTGELFF
>NA|TRBJ1-1|TRBV10-3|NA
TGTGCCATCAGTGGCGGGGCTGGCACTGAAGCTTTCTTT
CAISGGAGTEAFF